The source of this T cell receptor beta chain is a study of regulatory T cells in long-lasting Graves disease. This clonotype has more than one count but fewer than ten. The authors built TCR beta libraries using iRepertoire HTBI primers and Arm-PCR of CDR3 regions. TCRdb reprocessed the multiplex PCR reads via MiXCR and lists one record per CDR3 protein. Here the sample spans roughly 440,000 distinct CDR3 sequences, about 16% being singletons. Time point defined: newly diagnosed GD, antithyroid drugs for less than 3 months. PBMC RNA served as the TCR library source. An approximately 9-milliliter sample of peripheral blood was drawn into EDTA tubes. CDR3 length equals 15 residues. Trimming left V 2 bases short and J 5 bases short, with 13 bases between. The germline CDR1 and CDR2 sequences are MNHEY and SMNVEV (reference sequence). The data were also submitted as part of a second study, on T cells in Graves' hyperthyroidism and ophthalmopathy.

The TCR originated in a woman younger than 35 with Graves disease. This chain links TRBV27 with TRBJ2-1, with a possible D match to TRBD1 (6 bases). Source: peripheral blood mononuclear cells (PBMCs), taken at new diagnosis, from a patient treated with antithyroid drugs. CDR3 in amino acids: CASSLNPGVDNEQFF. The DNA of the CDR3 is TGTGCCAGCAGTTTAAACCCAGGGGTGGACAATGAGCAGTTCTTC.